A single sample gave rise to the 25 T cell receptor beta chains below, sequenced in a study of blood T cells in healthy people across ages. Through a sample-barcoded 5' primer and a J-beta primer mix, a second PCR was run for roughly 6 to 11 cycles. TCRdb processed the 5' RACE reads anew with MiXCR; each CDR3 protein has one entry. The sample lists around 1,600,000 distinct CDR3 sequences, 40% to 45% occurring once. Sequencing was performed on blood. The receptors were gathered from a woman under 30 in good health.

This clonotype was observed a few times. This chain joins TRBV7-3 and TRBJ1-4; possible D gene TRBD1, 6 bases. The V end was cut by 0 bases, the J end by 5 bases, with 10 bases between. The V gene's germline CDR1 is SGHTA and CDR2 FQGTGA. The CDR3 spans 15 residues. CDR3 protein: CASSLTGTPNEKLFF. The CDR3 nucleotides read TGTGCCAGCAGCTTAACCGGGACACCGAATGAAAAACTGTTTTTT.

This chain uses TRBV6-2 or TRBV6-3 with TRBJ2-1; D is undetermined. Looked up from germline, CDR1 is MNHEY and CDR2 is SVGEGT. The CDR3 covers 17 residues. V was clipped by 6 bases and J by 0 bases, with 18 bases between them. The CDR3 region is CASRRTSRQSSYNEQFF. The CDR3 region has the DNA TGTGCCAGCAGGAGAACCTCTCGTCAGAGCTCCTACAATGAGCAGTTCTTC.

There are many counts of this clonotype. In nucleotides, the CDR3 is TGTGCCACCAGCAACGGACTAGCGGGAGGTCCAGATACGCAGTATTTT. The encoded protein is CATSNGLAGGPDTQYF. This chain uses TRBV15 with TRBJ2-3, with TRBD2 matching 14 bases. This CDR3 comprises 16 residues. Trimming at V came to 4 bases and at J to 4 bases, leaving 4 bases not matched to a gene. Germline-derived CDR1 and CDR2 are LNHNV and YYDKDF (reference sequence).

The rearrangement links TRBV29-1 to TRBJ1-1, with D unresolved. Germline CDR1 SQVTM, CDR2 ANQGSEA. The CDR3 totals 14 residues. The V and J ends lost 5 bases and 3 bases respectively, with 16 bases between them. CDR3 sequence (DNA): TGCAGCGTTTACGAAGAAATAGGTTACACTGAAGCTTTCTTT. Protein product: CSVYEEIGYTEAFF. Using reference TRBV29-1 and TRBJ1-1 for the parts outside the CDR3, the full variable domain is SAVISQKPSRDICQRGTSLTIQCQVDSQVTMMFWYRQQPGQSLTLIATANQGSEATYESGFVIDKFPISRPNLTFSTLTVSNMSPEDSSIYLCSVYEEIGYTEAFFGQGTRLTVV.

This clonotype came up a few times. The gene calls are TRBV4-3 and TRBJ2-4; D not certain. This CDR3 is 15 amino acids long. The V gene lost 4 bases and the J gene lost 0 bases, with 10 bases spanning the gap. Germline CDR1 LGHNA, CDR2 YSLEER. In nucleotides, the CDR3 is TGCGCCAGCAGCCCCACAGTTCCAGCCAAAAACATTCAGTACTTC. It specifies CASSPTVPAKNIQYF.

CDR3 coding DNA: TGCAGTGCTAGGCAGCGGGAGAGCTACAATGAGCAGTTCTTC. Translation: CSARQRESYNEQFF. V and J are TRBV20-1 and TRBJ2-1; 8 positions agree with TRBD2. Unmatched junction bases numbered 4, after V lost 3 bases and J lost 3 bases. Germline values: CDR1 DFQATT, CDR2 SNEGSKA (reference sequence). This CDR3 is 14 amino acids long.

A few counts support this clonotype. The rearrangement uses TRBV20-1 and TRBJ2-6; no clear D. Germline values: CDR1 DFQATT, CDR2 SNEGSKA (reference sequence). CDR3 length equals 15 residues. V shed 0 bases and J shed 0 bases, with 6 bases lying between them. The chain's CDR3 is CSARDVGSGANVLTF. The CDR3 DNA is TGCAGTGCTAGAGATGTGGGCTCTGGGGCCAACGTCCTGACTTTC.

V and J are TRBV7-9 and TRBJ1-1; D is unresolved. V lost 0 bases to trimming and J lost 1 base, with 9 bases between them. CDR3 size: 15 residues. CDR1 SEHNR and CDR2 FQNEAQ come from the germline V gene (reference sequence). CDR3 in DNA: TGTGCCAGCAGCTTAGCGGGTTACCCGAACACTGAAGCTTTCTTT. Protein product: CASSLAGYPNTEAFF.

This clonotype occurred a few times. This sequence joins TRBV12-3 or TRBV12-4 and TRBJ2-7; 10 bases align to TRBD2. Losses at the gene ends were 0 bases for V and 4 bases for J; bases not matched to a gene: 0. The CDR3 consists of 14 residues. CDR3 sequence (DNA): TGTGCCAGCAGTTTAGCTAGCGGGAGGTACGAGCAGTACTTC. It specifies CASSLASGRYEQYF.

This clonotype was counted between two and nine times. The rearrangement links TRBV7-2 to TRBJ1-1; D unresolved. The length of the CDR3 is 14 residues. Germline CDR1 is SGHTA and CDR2 is FQGNSA. V lost 2 bases, J lost 3 bases, and 10 bases lay in between. This CDR3 is CASSLLRLDTEAFF. The CDR3 nucleotides read TGTGCCAGCAGCTTATTGCGGTTGGACACTGAAGCTTTCTTT.

This sequence joins TRBV4-1 and TRBJ2-1; TRBD1 is a possible D gene (6 bases). There are 13 residues in the CDR3. Per germline, CDR1 MGHRA and CDR2 YSYEKL. V dropped 2 bases and J dropped 9 bases, with 11 bases sitting between them. The CDR3 bases are TGCGCCAGCAGCCAACCAACAGGGACTGAGCAGTTCTTC. Translating gives CASSQPTGTEQFF.

The chain is built from TRBV20-1 and TRBJ2-4; D call uncertain. V was cut by 0 bases and J by 6 bases, with 3 bases left in between. CDR3 length: 11 amino acids. Germline V gives CDR1 DFQATT, CDR2 SNEGSKA (reference sequence). CDR3 in amino acids: CSARELNIQYF. CDR3 nucleotides: TGCAGTGCTAGAGAGTTAAACATTCAGTACTTC.

This clonotype appeared a few times. The chain is built from TRBV25-1 and TRBJ2-1; possible D gene TRBD1, 7 bases. V lost 4 bases and J 5 bases, leaving 15 bases between the germline ends. Germline assignment: CDR1 MGHDK and CDR2 SYGVNS. The CDR3 is 15 residues long. CDR3 sequence: CASSAYRGGHNEQFF. In DNA form, the CDR3 reads TGTGCCAGCAGTGCCTACAGGGGAGGACACAATGAGCAGTTCTTC.

The chain employs TRBV7-9 and TRBJ1-1; D possibly corresponds to TRBD1 (5 bases). The germline V gene encodes CDR1 SEHNR and CDR2 FQNEAQ (reference sequence). The CDR3 covers 13 residues. V lost 8 bases and J lost 0, with 10 bases in between. The CDR3: CASEDSLNTEAFF. The CDR3 DNA is TGTGCCAGCGAAGACAGCTTGAACACTGAAGCTTTCTTT.

The chain combines TRBV4-2 with TRBJ1-1; D unresolved. V lost 1 base and J 7 bases, leaving 16 bases between the germline ends. Germline values: CDR1 LGHNA, CDR2 YNFKEQ. This CDR3 is built from 15 residues. As DNA, the CDR3 is TGTGCCAGCAGCCAAGGGGGTTGGGCGGGCAATGAAGCTTTCTTT. It is translated as CASSQGGWAGNEAFF.

This clonotype occurred once. This rearrangement joins TRBV4-2 to TRBJ2-4; 7 bases agree with TRBD2. This CDR3 has 18 amino acids. The germline gives CDR1 LGHNA, CDR2 YNFKEQ. The V gene end was trimmed by 0 bases and the J gene end by 4 bases; junction bases not matched to a gene: 12. Here the CDR3 reads CASSQEGAGDPLKNIQYF. For the CDR3, the DNA is TGTGCCAGCAGCCAAGAAGGGGCGGGAGATCCCCTTAAAAACATTCAGTACTTC.

Worth noting for this clonotype: An end of the junction does not agree with germline; a read error may underlie this. This chain joins TRBV12-3 or TRBV12-4 and TRBJ2-3; the D gene is possibly TRBD2 (5 bases). The length of the CDR3 is 15 residues. CDR3 nucleotide sequence: TGTGCCAGCAGTTTAGTTTACCTTAGCGCAGATGCGCAGTATTTT. It translates to CASSLVYLSADAQYF.

This clonotype was counted between two and nine times. The rearrangement uses TRBV7-9 and TRBJ1-2, with 7 bases aligning to TRBD1. Trimming at V came to 5 bases and at J to 4 bases, leaving 4 bases not matched to a gene. Germline CDR1 SEHNR, CDR2 FQNEAQ (reference sequence). The CDR3 is 13 residues long. The CDR3 DNA reads as TGTGCCAGCAGCCACACAGGGGCCTATGGCTACACCTTC. As protein: CASSHTGAYGYTF.

The rearrangement joins TRBV20-1 to TRBJ2-7; 9 positions agree with TRBD2. Trimming removed 3 bases from V and 4 bases from J; junction bases left unmatched: 10. CDR1 and CDR2 from the germline V gene are DFQATT and SNEGSKA (reference sequence). The CDR3 length is 15 residues. The CDR3 sequence is CSASVVGLAIYEQYF. Written as DNA, the CDR3 is TGCAGTGCTAGCGTTGTGGGACTAGCTATATACGAGCAGTACTTC.

V gene TRBV28 combines with J gene TRBJ2-5; D is uncertain. The germline V gene encodes CDR1 MDHEN and CDR2 SYDVKM. The CDR3 runs to 15 residues. V shed 4 bases and J shed 4 bases, with 16 bases lying between them. CDR3 coding DNA: TGTGCCAGCAGTTCCGCGTTCTTAAGGGTAGAGACCCAGTACTTC. This encodes CASSSAFLRVETQYF.

The CDR3 loop is CASSQGIGINEQYF. The CDR3 DNA reads as TGTGCCAGCAGCCAAGGAATAGGGATCAATGAGCAGTACTTC. This chain links TRBV4-2 with TRBJ2-7; D not resolved. V was clipped by 1 base and J by 7 bases, with 14 bases between them. The germline gives CDR1 LGHNA, CDR2 YNFKEQ. The CDR3 sequence is 14 residues long.

CDR3 amino acids: CASSHHSGELFF. The CDR3 DNA reads TGTGCCAGCAGTCATCATTCCGGGGAGCTGTTTTTT. This chain joins TRBV28 and TRBJ2-2; D is unresolved. The germline V gene has CDR1 MDHEN and CDR2 SYDVKM. This CDR3 contains 12 residues. Deletions cut 5 bases from V and 6 bases from J, with 7 bases between.

Only a few counts were recorded for this clonotype. The V call is TRBV12-3 or TRBV12-4, the J call TRBJ1-1; D may be TRBD1 (5 bases). The V end lost 4 bases, the J end lost 3 bases, and 12 bases lay between the germline ends. CDR3 length: 14 residues. The CDR3 DNA follows: TGTGCCAGCAGTTCCTGGGGGGAGTACACTGAAGCTTTCTTT. Translated, it gives CASSSWGEYTEAFF.

Concerning this clonotype itself: At one boundary the junction diverges from the germline segment, which might be a read error. The chain couples TRBV18 to TRBJ1-3; 7 bases line up with TRBD1. This CDR3 is 17 amino acids long. In germline, CDR1 is KGHSH, CDR2 LQKENI. CDR3: CTSSTPGQRSSGNTIYF. The CDR3 DNA is TGTACCAGCTCAACCCCGGGACAGCGGAGCTCTGGAAACACCATATATTTT.

This sequence joins TRBV29-1 and TRBJ2-5; D is tentatively TRBD1 or TRBD2 (5 bases each). This CDR3 has 9 amino acids. Germline CDR1 SQVTM, CDR2 ANQGSEA. The CDR3 sequence is CRGVETQYF. The DNA of the CDR3 is TGCAGGGGGGTGGAGACCCAGTACTTC.